This is a list of T cell receptor beta chains from one sample in a study of shared clonotypes between healthy human individuals. This table comes from immunoSEQ multiplex PCR, and its TCRdb copy is limited to in-frame clones, with some not included. The sample holds millions of clones, around 93% seen once. Material: naive CD8+ T cells from PBMCs. These receptors were collected from a man between 18 and 35 years old in good health. Some clones in this sample may be carry-over from other donors' samples. The CDR3 runs from the conserved cysteine through the conserved F or W. D genes are given only for firm matches. Expanded clones are given a class, and other clones once, few, many or no size at all.

d_call cdr3_length clone_size j_call v_call cdr3_aa cdr3_nt
TRBD1 13 once TRBJ2-5 TRBV2 CASSGQGRETQYF TGTGCCAGCAGTGGACAGGGACGAGAGACCCAGTACTTC
- 15 - TRBJ2-5 TRBV7-9 CASRSQPRGQETQYF TGTGCCAGCAGATCCCAACCCAGGGGCCAAGAGACCCAGTACTTC
TRBD2 15 once TRBJ2-2 TRBV7-2 CASGGRPPHTGELFF TGTGCCAGCGGCGGGAGGCCCCCCCACACCGGGGAGCTGTTTTTT
- 15 - TRBJ1-3 TRBV9 CASSDEESSGNTIYF TGTGCCAGCAGCGATGAGGAGAGCTCTGGAAACACCATATATTTT
TRBD2 15 once TRBJ2-7 TRBV10-1 CASSDRGVRAYEQYF TGCGCCAGCAGTGACCGGGGGGTTCGTGCCTACGAGCAGTACTTC
- 17 - TRBJ2-1 TRBV10-1 CASSTAGHGSSYNEQFF TGCGCCAGCAGTACCGCGGGACACGGGAGCTCCTACAATGAGCAGTTCTTC
- 16 - TRBJ1-5 TRBV6-1 CASSEWWQEGNQPQHF TGTGCCAGCAGTGAATGGTGGCAGGAGGGGAATCAGCCCCAGCATTTT
- 15 once TRBJ2-3 TRBV2 CASPPGGRSTDTQYF TGTGCCAGCCCTCCTGGGGGCCGAAGCACAGATACGCAGTATTTT
TRBD1 14 once TRBJ2-7 TRBV7-7 CASSPGTAGYEQYF TGTGCCAGCAGCCCGGGGACAGCCGGATACGAGCAGTACTTC
TRBD2 14 - TRBJ2-7 TRBV29-1 CSVLAGASSYEQYF TGCAGCGTTTTAGCGGGGGCGAGCTCCTACGAGCAGTACTTC
TRBD1 14 - TRBJ2-7 TRBV15 CATTEPGQGYEQYF TGTGCCACCACAGAACCGGGACAGGGGTACGAGCAGTACTTC
TRBD2 15 - TRBJ2-7 TRBV11-2 CASSLGLADPYEQYF TGTGCCAGCAGCTTGGGACTAGCGGATCCCTACGAGCAGTACTTC
- 14 - TRBJ2-7 TRBV5-1 CASSLWDASYEQYF TGCGCCAGCAGCTTGTGGGACGCATCCTACGAGCAGTACTTC
- 13 - TRBJ2-7 TRBV10-3 CAISEKGAGEQYF TGTGCCATCAGTGAAAAGGGTGCGGGCGAGCAGTACTTC
- 19 - TRBJ2-6 TRBV7-2 CASSLVGIGRISGANVLTF TGTGCCAGCAGCTTAGTCGGGATAGGACGGATCTCTGGGGCCAACGTCCTGACTTTC
- 15 - TRBJ2-7 TRBV7-8 CASSVISGQLYEQYF TGTGCCAGCAGCGTCATCTCGGGACAACTCTACGAGCAGTACTTC
- 16 - TRBJ2-3 TRBV7-6 CASSLAEGGSTDTQYF TGTGCCAGCAGCTTAGCGGAGGGGGGGAGCACAGATACGCAGTATTTT